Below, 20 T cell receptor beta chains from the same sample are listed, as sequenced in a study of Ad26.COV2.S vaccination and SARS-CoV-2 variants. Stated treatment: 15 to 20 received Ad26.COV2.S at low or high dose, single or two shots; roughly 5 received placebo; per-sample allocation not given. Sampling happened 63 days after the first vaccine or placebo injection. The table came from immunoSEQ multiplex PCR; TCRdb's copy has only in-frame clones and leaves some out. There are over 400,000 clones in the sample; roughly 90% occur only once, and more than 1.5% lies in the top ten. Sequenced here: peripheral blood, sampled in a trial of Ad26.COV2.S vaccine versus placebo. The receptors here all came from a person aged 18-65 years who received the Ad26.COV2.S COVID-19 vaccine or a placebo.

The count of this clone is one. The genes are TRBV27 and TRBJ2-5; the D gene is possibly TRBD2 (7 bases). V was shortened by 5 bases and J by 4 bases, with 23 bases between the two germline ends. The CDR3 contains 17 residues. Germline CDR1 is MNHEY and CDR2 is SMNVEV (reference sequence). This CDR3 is CASSPPPGGAGAETQYF. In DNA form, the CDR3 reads TGTGCCAGCAGTCCCCCCCCGGGCGGGGCGGGGGCAGAGACCCAGTACTTC.

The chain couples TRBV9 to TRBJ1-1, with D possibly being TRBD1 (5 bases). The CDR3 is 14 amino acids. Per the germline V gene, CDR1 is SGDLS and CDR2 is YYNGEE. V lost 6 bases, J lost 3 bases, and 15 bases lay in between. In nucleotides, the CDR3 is TGTGCCAGCACCCGAACCCGGGGGGACACTGAAGCTTTCTTT. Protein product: CASTRTRGDTEAFF.

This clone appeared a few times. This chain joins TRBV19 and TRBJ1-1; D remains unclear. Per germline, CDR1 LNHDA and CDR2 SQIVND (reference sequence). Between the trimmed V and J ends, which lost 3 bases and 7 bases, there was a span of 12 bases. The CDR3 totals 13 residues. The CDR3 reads CASSISFGNEAFF. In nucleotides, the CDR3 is TGTGCCAGTAGTATTAGTTTCGGGAATGAAGCTTTCTTT.

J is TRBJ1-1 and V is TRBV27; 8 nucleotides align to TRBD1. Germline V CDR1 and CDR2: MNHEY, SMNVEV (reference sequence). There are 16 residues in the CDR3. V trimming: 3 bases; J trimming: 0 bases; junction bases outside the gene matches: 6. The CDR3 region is CASSFIRGPVNTEAFF. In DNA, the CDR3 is TGTGCCAGCAGTTTCATCAGGGGGCCCGTGAACACTGAAGCTTTCTTT.

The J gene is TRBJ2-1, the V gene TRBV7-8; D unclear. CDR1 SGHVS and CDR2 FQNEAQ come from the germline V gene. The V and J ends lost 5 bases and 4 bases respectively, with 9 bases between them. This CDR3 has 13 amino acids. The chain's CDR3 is CASSPFVYNEQFF. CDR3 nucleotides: TGTGCCAGCAGCCCCTTCGTTTACAATGAGCAGTTCTTC.

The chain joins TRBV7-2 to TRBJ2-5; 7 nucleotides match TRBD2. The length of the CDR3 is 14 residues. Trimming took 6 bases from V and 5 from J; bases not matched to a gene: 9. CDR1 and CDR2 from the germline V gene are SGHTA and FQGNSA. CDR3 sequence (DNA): TGTGCCAGCAGGCCGGGCGGGGGAGGTGAGACCCAGTACTTC. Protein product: CASRPGGGGETQYF.

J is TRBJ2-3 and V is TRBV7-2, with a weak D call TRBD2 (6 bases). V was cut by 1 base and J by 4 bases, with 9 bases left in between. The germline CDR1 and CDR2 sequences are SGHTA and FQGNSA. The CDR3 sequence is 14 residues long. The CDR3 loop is CASSLDPGADTQYF. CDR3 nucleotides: TGTGCCAGCAGCTTAGATCCGGGGGCAGATACGCAGTATTTT.

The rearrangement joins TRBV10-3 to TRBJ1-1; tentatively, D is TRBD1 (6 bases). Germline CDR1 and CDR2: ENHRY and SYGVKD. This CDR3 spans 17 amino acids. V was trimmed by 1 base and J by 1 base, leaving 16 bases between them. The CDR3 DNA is TGTGCCATCAGTGAGTTGGGGACACCCAGCAGGAACACTGAAGCTTTCTTT. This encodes CAISELGTPSRNTEAFF.

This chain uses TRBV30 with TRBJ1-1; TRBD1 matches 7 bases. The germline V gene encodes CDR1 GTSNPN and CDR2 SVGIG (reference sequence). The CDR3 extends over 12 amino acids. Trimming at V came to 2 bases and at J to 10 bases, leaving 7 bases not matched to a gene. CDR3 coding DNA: TGTGCCTGGAGTCCCCAAGCAGGGGGAGCTTTCTTT. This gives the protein CAWSPQAGGAFF.

The DNA of the CDR3 is TGTGCCAGCAGTTTCTCCGGACAGGGGGGCACAGATACGCAGTATTTT. This sequence encodes CASSFSGQGGTDTQYF. The rearrangement joins TRBV27 to TRBJ2-3; TRBD1 matches at 10 bases. Germline CDR1 reads MNHEY; CDR2 reads SMNVEV (reference sequence). This CDR3 region has 16 residues. Losses at the gene ends were 3 bases for V and 1 base for J; bases not matched to a gene: 4.

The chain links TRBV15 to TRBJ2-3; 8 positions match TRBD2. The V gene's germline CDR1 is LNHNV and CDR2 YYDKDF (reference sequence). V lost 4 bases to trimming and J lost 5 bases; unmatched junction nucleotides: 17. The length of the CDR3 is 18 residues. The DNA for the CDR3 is TGTGCCACCAGCACCGATCGAGCACGGGGGGGCCCTGGAGATACGCAGTATTTT. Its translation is CATSTDRARGGPGDTQYF.

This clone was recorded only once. CDR3: CASKPRLAGGPDTQYF. Written as DNA, the CDR3 is TGTGCCAGCAAGCCCCGACTAGCGGGGGGGCCAGATACGCAGTATTTT. V is TRBV5-4 and J is TRBJ2-3; TRBD2 matches 14 bases. This CDR3 spans 16 amino acids. J was trimmed by 4 bases and V by 6 bases; bases with no gene match: 7. The germline gives CDR1 SGHNT, CDR2 YYREEE (reference sequence).

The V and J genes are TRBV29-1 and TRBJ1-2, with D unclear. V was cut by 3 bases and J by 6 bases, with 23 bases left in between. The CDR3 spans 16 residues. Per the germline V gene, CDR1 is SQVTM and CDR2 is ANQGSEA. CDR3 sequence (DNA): TGCAGCGTTGATGTGGGCGGGTTCGCGCGAGCGGATGGCTACACCTTC. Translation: CSVDVGGFARADGYTF. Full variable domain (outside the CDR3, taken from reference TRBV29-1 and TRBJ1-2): SAVISQKPSRDICQRGTSLTIQCQVDSQVTMMFWYRQQPGQSLTLIATANQGSEATYESGFVIDKFPISRPNLTFSTLTVSNMSPEDSSIYLCSVDVGGFARADGYTFGSGTRLTVV.

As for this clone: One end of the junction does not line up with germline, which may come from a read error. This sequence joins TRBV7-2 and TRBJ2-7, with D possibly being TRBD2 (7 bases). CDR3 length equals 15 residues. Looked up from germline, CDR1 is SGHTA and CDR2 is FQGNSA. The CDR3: CASSLGGGDSYEQYF. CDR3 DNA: TGTGCCAGCAGTTTAGGGGGGGGCGACTCCTACGAGCAGTACTTC.

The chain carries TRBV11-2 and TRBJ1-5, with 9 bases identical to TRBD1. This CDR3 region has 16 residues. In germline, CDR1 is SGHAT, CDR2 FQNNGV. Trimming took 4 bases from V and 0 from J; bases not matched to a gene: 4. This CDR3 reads CASSYGTGNSNQPQHF. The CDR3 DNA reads TGTGCCAGCAGCTACGGGACAGGGAATAGCAATCAGCCCCAGCATTTT.

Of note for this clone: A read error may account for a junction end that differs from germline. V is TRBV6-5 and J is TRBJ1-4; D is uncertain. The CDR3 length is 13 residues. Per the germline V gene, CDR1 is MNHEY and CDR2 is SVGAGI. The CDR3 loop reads CAGRQDVNEKLFF. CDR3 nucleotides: TGTGCCGGCAGGCAGGATGTTAATGAAAAACTGTTTTTT.

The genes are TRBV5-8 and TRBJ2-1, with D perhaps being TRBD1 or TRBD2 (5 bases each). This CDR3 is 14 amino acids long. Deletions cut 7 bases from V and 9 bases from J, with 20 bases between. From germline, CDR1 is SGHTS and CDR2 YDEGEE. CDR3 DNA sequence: TGTGCCAGCGCGAGGAGGCAGGGTCTTCGTGAGCAGTTCTTC. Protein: CASARRQGLREQFF. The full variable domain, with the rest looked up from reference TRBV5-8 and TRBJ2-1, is EAGVTQSPTHLIKTRGQQATLRCSPISGHTSVYWYQQALGLGLQFLLWYDEGEERNRGNFPPRFSGRQFPNYSSELNVNALELEDSALYLCASARRQGLREQFFGPGTRLTVL.

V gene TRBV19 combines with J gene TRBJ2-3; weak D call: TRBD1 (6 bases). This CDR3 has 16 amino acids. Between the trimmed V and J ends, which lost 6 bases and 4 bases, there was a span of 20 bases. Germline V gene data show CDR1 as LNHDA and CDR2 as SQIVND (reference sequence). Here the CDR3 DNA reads TGTGCCAGTAGGTTATGGGGGCAACAGTATGCAGATACGCAGTATTTT. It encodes CASRLWGQQYADTQYF.

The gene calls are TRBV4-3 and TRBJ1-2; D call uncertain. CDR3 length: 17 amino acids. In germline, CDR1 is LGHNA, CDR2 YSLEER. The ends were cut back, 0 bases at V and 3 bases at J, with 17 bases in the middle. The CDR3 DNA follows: TGCGCCAGCAGCCAAGATCCCCCGCGAACGAGGGACTATGGCTACACCTTC. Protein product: CASSQDPPRTRDYGYTF.

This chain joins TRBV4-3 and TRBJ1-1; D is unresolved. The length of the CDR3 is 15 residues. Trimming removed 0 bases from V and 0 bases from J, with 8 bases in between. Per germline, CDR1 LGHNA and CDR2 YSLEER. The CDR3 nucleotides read TGCGCCAGCAGCCAAGATGCCGGAATGAACACTGAAGCTTTCTTT. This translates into CASSQDAGMNTEAFF.